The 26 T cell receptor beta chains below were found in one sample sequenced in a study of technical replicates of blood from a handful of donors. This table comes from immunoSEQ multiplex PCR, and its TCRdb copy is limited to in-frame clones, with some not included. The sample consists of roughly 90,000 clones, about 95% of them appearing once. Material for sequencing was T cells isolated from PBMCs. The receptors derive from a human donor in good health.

Here the CDR3 reads CASRREGMNTGELFF. The CDR3 DNA reads TGCGCCAGCAGGCGGGAGGGTATGAACACCGGGGAGCTGTTTTTT. The V and J genes are TRBV5-1 and TRBJ2-2, with 9 bases aligning to TRBD2. J lost 1 base, V lost 5 bases, and 3 bases had no gene match. The V gene's germline CDR1 is SGHRS and CDR2 YFSETQ. The CDR3 spans 15 residues.

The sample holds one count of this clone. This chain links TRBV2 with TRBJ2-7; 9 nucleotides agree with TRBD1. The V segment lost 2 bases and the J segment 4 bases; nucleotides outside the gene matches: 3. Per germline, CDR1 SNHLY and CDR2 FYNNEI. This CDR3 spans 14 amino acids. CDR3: CASSEWGQGYEQYF. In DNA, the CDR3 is TGTGCCAGCAGTGAATGGGGACAGGGTTACGAGCAGTACTTC. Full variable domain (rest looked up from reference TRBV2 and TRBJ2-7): EPEVTQTPSHQVTQMGQEVILRCVPISNHLYFYWYRQILGQKVEFLVSFYNNEISEKSEIFDDQFSVERPDGSNFTLKIRSTKLEDSAMYFCASSEWGQGYEQYFGPGTRLTVT.

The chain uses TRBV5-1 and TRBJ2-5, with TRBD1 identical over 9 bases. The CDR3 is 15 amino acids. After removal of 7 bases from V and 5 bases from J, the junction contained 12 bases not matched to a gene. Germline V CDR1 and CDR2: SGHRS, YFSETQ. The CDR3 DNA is TGCGCCAGCGCTACCCAGGGACAGGGAGGCGAGACCCAGTACTTC. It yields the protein CASATQGQGGETQYF.

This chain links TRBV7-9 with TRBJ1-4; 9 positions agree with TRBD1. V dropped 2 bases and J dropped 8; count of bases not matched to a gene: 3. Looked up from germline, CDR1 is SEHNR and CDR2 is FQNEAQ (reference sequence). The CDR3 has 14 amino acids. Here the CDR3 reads CASSLSTGGEKLFF. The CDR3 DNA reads TGTGCCAGCAGCTTATCAACAGGGGGCGAAAAACTGTTTTTT.

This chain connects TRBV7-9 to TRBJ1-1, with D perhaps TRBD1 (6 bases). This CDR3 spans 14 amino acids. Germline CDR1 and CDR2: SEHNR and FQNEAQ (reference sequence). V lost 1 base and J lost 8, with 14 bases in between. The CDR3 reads CASSLDSGAAEAFF. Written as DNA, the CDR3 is TGTGCCAGCAGCTTAGATTCAGGGGCCGCGGAAGCTTTCTTT.

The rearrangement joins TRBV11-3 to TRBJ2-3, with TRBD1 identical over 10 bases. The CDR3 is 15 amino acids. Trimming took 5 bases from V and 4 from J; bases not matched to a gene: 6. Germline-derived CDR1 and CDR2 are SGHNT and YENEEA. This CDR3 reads CASSPDRGRADTQYF. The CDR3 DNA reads TGTGCCAGCAGCCCAGACAGGGGGCGCGCAGATACGCAGTATTTT.

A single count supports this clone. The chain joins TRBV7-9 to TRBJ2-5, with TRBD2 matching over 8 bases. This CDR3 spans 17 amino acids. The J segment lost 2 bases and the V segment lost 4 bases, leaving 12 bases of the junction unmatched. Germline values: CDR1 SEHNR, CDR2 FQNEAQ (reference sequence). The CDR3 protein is CASSSSGGGGGQETQYF. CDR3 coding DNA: TGTGCCAGCAGCTCCAGCGGGGGCGGAGGGGGGCAAGAGACCCAGTACTTC.

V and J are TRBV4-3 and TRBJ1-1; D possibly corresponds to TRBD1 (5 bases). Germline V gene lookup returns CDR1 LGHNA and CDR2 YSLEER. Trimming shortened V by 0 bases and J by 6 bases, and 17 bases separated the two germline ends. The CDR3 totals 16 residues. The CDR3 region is CASSQDWGGGDSEAFF. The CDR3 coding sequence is TGCGCCAGCAGCCAAGACTGGGGCGGGGGTGATTCTGAAGCTTTCTTT.

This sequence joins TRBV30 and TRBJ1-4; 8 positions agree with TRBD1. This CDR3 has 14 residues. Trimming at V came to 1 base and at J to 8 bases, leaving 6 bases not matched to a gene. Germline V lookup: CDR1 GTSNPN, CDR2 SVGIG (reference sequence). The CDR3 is CAWSGPGGAEKLFF. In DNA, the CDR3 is TGTGCCTGGAGTGGTCCAGGGGGCGCGGAAAAACTGTTTTTT.

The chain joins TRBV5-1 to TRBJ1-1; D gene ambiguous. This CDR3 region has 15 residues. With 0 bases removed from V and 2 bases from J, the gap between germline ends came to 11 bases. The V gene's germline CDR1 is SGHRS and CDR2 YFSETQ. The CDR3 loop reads CASSLGWEYNTEAFF. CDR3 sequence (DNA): TGCGCCAGCAGCTTGGGATGGGAGTACAACACTGAAGCTTTCTTT. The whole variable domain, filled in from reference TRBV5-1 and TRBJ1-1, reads KAGVTQTPRYLIKTRGQQVTLSCSPISGHRSVSWYQQTPGQGLQFLFEYFSETQRNKGNFPGRFSGRQFSNSRSEMNVSTLELGDSALYLCASSLGWEYNTEAFFGQGTRLTVV.

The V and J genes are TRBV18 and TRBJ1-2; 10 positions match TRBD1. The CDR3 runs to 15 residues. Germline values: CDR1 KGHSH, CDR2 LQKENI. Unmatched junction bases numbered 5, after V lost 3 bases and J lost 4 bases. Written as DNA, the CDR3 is TGTGCCAGCTCACCTGGGACAGGGGAGGCCTATGGCTACACCTTC. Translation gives CASSPGTGEAYGYTF.

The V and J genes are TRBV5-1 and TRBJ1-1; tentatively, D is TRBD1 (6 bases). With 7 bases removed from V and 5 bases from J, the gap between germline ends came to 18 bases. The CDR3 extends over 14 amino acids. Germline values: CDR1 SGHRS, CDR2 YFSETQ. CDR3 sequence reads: CASSPRGDYTEAFF. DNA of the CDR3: TGCGCCAGCTCTCCCAGGGGAGATTATACTGAAGCTTTCTTT.

The CDR3 loop is CASSPQGAEAFF. DNA for the CDR3: TGTGCCAGCTCACCGCAGGGCGCTGAAGCTTTCTTT. The chain carries TRBV18 and TRBJ1-1; D is possibly TRBD1 (5 bases). Germline CDR1 reads KGHSH; CDR2 reads LQKENI. The CDR3 length is 12 residues. V was clipped by 3 bases and J by 6 bases, with 8 bases between them.

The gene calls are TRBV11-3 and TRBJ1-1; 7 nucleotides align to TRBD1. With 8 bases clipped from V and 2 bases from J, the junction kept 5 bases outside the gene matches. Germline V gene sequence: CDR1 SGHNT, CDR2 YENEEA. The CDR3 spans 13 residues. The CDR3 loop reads CASGTVFNTEAFF. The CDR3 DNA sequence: TGTGCCAGCGGGACAGTATTCAACACTGAAGCTTTCTTT.

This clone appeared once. Written as DNA, the CDR3 is TGTGCCAGTAGTATGGAGCGGGAACGCGAGCAGTACTTC. This gives the protein CASSMEREREQYF. J is TRBJ2-7 and V is TRBV19; 7 nucleotides agree with TRBD2. Germline assignment: CDR1 LNHDA and CDR2 SQIVND (reference sequence). CDR3 length equals 13 residues. Germline trimming cut 3 bases from V and 6 bases from J; bases unmatched to any gene: 5.

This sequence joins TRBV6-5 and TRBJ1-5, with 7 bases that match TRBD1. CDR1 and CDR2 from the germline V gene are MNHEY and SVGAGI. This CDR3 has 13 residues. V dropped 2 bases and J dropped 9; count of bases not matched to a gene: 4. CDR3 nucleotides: TGTGCCAGCAGTTACGGGAACAGGGGGCCCCAGCATTTT. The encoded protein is CASSYGNRGPQHF.

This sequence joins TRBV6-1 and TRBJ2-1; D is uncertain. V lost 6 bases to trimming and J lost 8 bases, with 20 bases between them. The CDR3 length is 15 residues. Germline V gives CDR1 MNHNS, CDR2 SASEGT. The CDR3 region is CASRVYEAIEDEQFF. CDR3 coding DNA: TGTGCCAGCAGGGTTTATGAGGCAATAGAGGATGAGCAGTTCTTC.

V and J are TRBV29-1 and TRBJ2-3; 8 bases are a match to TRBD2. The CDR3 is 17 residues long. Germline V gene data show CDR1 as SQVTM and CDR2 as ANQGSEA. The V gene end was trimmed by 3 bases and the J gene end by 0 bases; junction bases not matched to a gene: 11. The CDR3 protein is CSVDLWREVASTDTQYF. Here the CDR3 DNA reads TGCAGCGTTGACCTTTGGCGGGAGGTTGCTAGCACAGATACGCAGTATTTT.

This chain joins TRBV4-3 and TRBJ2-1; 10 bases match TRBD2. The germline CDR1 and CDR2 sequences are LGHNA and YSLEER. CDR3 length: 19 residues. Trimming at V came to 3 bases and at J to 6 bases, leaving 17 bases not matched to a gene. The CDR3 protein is CASSHHPWGASGRVNEQFF. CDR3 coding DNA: TGCGCCAGCAGCCACCACCCCTGGGGGGCTAGCGGGAGAGTCAATGAGCAGTTCTTC.

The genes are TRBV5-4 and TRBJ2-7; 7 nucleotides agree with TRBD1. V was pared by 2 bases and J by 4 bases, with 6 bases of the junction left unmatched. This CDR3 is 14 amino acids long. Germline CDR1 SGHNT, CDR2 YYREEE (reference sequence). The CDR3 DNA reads TGTGCCAGCAGCTTTACAGGGGATTCATACGAGCAGTACTTC. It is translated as CASSFTGDSYEQYF.

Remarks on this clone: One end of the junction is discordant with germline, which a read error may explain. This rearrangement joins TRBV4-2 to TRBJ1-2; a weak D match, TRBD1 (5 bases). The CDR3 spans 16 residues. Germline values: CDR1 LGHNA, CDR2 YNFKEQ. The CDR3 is CASSEEQVPLSNGYTF. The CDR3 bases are TGTGCCAGCAGCGAAGAACAGGTCCCCCTATCCAATGGCTACACCTTC.

CDR3 in amino acids: CASTPTGSGANVLTF. DNA of the CDR3: TGTGCCAGTACCCCTACAGGTTCTGGGGCCAACGTCCTGACTTTC. The V and J genes are TRBV19 and TRBJ2-6; possibly TRBD1 for D (5 bases). V was clipped by 7 bases and J by 1 base, with 11 bases between them. Germline-derived CDR1 and CDR2 are LNHDA and SQIVND (reference sequence). The CDR3 totals 15 residues.

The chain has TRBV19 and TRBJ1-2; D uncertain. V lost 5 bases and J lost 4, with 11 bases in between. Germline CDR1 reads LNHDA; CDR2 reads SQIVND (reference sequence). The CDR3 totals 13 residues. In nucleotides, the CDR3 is TGTGCCAGTAGTTTTCCGACAACCTATGGCTACACCTTC. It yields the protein CASSFPTTYGYTF.

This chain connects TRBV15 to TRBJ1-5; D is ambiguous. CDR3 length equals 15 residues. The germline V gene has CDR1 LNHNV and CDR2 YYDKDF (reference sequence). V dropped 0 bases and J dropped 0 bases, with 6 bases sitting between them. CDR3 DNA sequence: TGTGCCACCAGCAGAGAGGACTATAGCAATCAGCCCCAGCATTTT. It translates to CATSREDYSNQPQHF.

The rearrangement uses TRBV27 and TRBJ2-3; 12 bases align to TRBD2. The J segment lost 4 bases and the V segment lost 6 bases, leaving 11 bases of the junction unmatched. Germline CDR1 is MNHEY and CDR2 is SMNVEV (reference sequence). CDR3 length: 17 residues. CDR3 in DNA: TGTGCCAGCAGGCCCATATGGACTAGCGGGATCGCAGATACGCAGTATTTT. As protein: CASRPIWTSGIADTQYF.

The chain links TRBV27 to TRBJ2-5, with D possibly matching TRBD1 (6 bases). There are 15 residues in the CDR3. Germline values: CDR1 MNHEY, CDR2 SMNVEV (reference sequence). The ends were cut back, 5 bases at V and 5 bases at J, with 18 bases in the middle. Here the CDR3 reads CASSDGQWGTETQYF. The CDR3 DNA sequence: TGTGCCAGCAGTGACGGACAGTGGGGAACGGAGACCCAGTACTTC.